One and the same sample provided the 11 T cell receptor beta chains below, sequenced in a study of T-cell memory formation after mild COVID-19. TCRdb reprocessed the 5' RACE reads via MiXCR and lists one record per CDR3 protein. Of under 250,000 distinct CDR3 sequences in the sample, over 7.5% were seen once. Sample: PBMCs or a T cell subset sorted from them (not recorded which). The origin of the receptors is a young man who had mild COVID-19 (a few samples of this study predate the infection). Cell type and time point are not known.

This clonotype was seen only a few times. This sequence joins TRBV18 and TRBJ2-7; D is uncertain. Germline CDR1 reads KGHSH; CDR2 reads LQKENI. The CDR3 has 16 amino acids. The V and J ends lost 3 bases and 2 bases respectively, with 17 bases between them. CDR3 loop: CASSPPNPGSTYEQYF. Written as DNA, the CDR3 is TGTGCCAGCTCACCCCCAAACCCAGGATCTACCTACGAGCAGTACTTC.

The rearrangement uses TRBV5-1 and TRBJ2-6; either TRBD1 or TRBD2 may fit D (5 bases each). V dropped 6 bases and J dropped 2 bases, with 12 bases sitting between them. The CDR3 length is 15 residues. Germline loops: CDR1 SGHRS, CDR2 YFSETQ. The CDR3 region has the DNA TGCGCCAGCATTCCTGGGGGTACTGGGGCCAACGTCCTGACTTTC. It is translated as CASIPGGTGANVLTF.

The V and J genes are TRBV2 and TRBJ2-5; D unresolved. This CDR3 comprises 12 residues. Germline CDR1 SNHLY, CDR2 FYNNEI. Trimming shortened V by 2 bases and J by 2 bases, and 3 bases separated the two germline ends. The CDR3 loop is CASSELQETQYF. The DNA for the CDR3 is TGTGCCAGCAGTGAACTACAAGAGACCCAGTACTTC. Looking up the rest from reference TRBV2 and TRBJ2-5 gives the full variable domain: EPEVTQTPSHQVTQMGQEVILRCVPISNHLYFYWYRQILGQKVEFLVSFYNNEISEKSEIFDDQFSVERPDGSNFTLKIRSTKLEDSAMYFCASSELQETQYFGPGTRLLVL.

The chain joins TRBV5-1 to TRBJ1-5, with 7 positions matching TRBD1. CDR1 is SGHRS and CDR2 is YFSETQ in the germline V gene. The CDR3 has 15 amino acids. After removal of 2 bases from V and 1 base from J, the junction contained 3 bases not matched to a gene. The DNA of the CDR3 is TGCGCCAGCAGCTTACAGGGGTTCAGCAATCAGCCCCAGCATTTT. This gives the protein CASSLQGFSNQPQHF.

Here the CDR3 reads CASSEVLAGQETQYF. In DNA, the CDR3 is TGTGCCAGCAGTGAAGTGCTAGCGGGGCAAGAGACCCAGTACTTC. J is TRBJ2-5 and V is TRBV2; 9 bases fit TRBD2. The CDR3 consists of 15 residues. The V gene's germline CDR1 is SNHLY and CDR2 FYNNEI. V lost 1 base and J lost 2; bases outside the gene matches: 2.

V and J are TRBV5-1 and TRBJ2-5; 9 nucleotides align to TRBD2. Germline assignment: CDR1 SGHRS and CDR2 YFSETQ. CDR3 size: 19 residues. With 4 bases clipped from V and 2 bases from J, the junction kept 18 bases outside the gene matches. This CDR3 is CASSPPITLSGGGQETQYF. The CDR3 nucleotides read TGCGCCAGCAGCCCCCCCATAACCCTTAGCGGGGGAGGTCAAGAGACCCAGTACTTC.

This clonotype has just a few counts. The chain carries TRBV5-5 and TRBJ1-5, with D unclear. V was cut by 0 bases and J by 10 bases, with 11 bases left in between. Looked up from germline, CDR1 is SGHKS and CDR2 is YYEKEE (reference sequence). CDR3 length equals 13 residues. Here the CDR3 reads CASSLATAKPQHF. CDR3 DNA: TGTGCCAGCAGCTTGGCAACAGCCAAACCCCAGCATTTT. The full variable domain, rest sourced from reference TRBV5-5 and TRBJ1-5, is DAGVTQSPTHLIKTRGQQVTLRCSPISGHKSVSWYQQVLGQGPQFIFQYYEKEERGRGNFPDRFSARQFPNYSSELNVNALLLGDSALYLCASSLATAKPQHFGDGTRLSIL.

This chain connects TRBV20-1 to TRBJ2-1, with 7 bases fitting TRBD1. The V gene end was trimmed by 6 bases and the J gene end by 5 bases; junction bases not matched to a gene: 4. This CDR3 has 12 amino acids. CDR1 is DFQATT and CDR2 is SNEGSKA in the germline V gene (reference sequence). The CDR3 DNA is TGCAGTGCCACAGACAGGGACAATGAGCAGTTCTTC. Protein: CSATDRDNEQFF.

This clonotype was detected only a few times. The chain recombines TRBV20-1 with TRBJ1-1; no firm D call. From germline, CDR1 is DFQATT and CDR2 SNEGSKA (reference sequence). CDR3 length: 13 amino acids. Trimming shortened V by 2 bases and J by 1 base, and 8 bases separated the two germline ends. The CDR3 DNA reads as TGCAGTGCTAGAATATGGAAGAACACTGAAGCTTTCTTT. Residues: CSARIWKNTEAFF.

The rearrangement links TRBV6-4 to TRBJ2-1, with a tentative D call TRBD1 (5 bases). The V and J ends lost 3 bases and 4 bases respectively, with 16 bases between them. Germline V lookup: CDR1 MRHNA, CDR2 SNTAGT. The CDR3 is 16 amino acids. The CDR3 nucleotides read TGTGCCAGCAGTGATGTAAGGGGTAAGAATTACAATGAGCAGTTCTTC. It codes for CASSDVRGKNYNEQFF.

This clonotype was recorded a few times. The CDR3 DNA reads TGTGCCACGTCCTCTCGGACCGGGGAGCTGTTTTTT. Protein product: CATSSRTGELFF. The genes are TRBV15 and TRBJ2-2, with unresolved D. V was shortened by 9 bases and J by 5 bases, with 10 bases between the two germline ends. In germline, CDR1 is LNHNV, CDR2 YYDKDF (reference sequence). The CDR3 contains 12 residues.